Sequencing of this T cell receptor beta chain was carried out in a study of T cell changes during pregnancy in multiple sclerosis. The V gene's germline CDR1 is GTSNPN and CDR2 SVGIG (reference sequence). Trimming cost V 0 bases and J 10 bases, with 6 bases left between them. The CDR3 consists of 11 residues. Clones were sequenced by immunoSEQ multiplex PCR, and TCRdb holds only the in-frame ones, with some missing. There are approximately 59,000 clones in the sample; around nine tenths occur only once, and less than 1.5% lies in the top ten. This sample comprised peripheral blood, obtained in the third trimester of pregnancy. V gene TRBV30 combines with J gene TRBJ2-2; D gene uncertain. The origin of this receptor is a female donor in good health, enrolled as a control in a pregnancy study. DNA for the CDR3: TGTGCCTGGAGTGTAGAGGTGGAGCTGTTTTTT. It is translated as CAWSVEVELFF.